This T cell receptor beta chain was sequenced during a study of read filtering for tumor transcriptome and immune sequencing. The library was built from approximately 400 ng RNA with molecular barcoded adaptors for alpha/delta and beta/gamma chains. Via MiXCR, TCRdb re-called the reads, giving one row per CDR3 protein. The sample holds 100,000 to 150,000 distinct CDR3 sequences; approximately 13% are singletons and the top ten take 7.5% to 9.5%. This clonotype was counted a few times. Germline V gene lookup returns CDR1 LGHDT and CDR2 YNNKEL (reference sequence). This CDR3 has 15 residues. V was trimmed by 4 bases and J by 2 bases, leaving 11 bases between them.

The sample taken for sequencing was a population of CD138-negative cells sorted from bone marrow. The chain links TRBV3-1 to TRBJ2-2; D might be TRBD2 (5 bases). The receptor was isolated from a donor at least 40 years old with multiple myeloma. CDR3 nucleotides: TGTGCCAGCAGCCGTCCAGCGGTAAACACCGGGGAGCTGTTTTTT. It yields the protein CASSRPAVNTGELFF.